Listed below are T cell receptor beta chains from one sample, sequenced in a study of blood T cell repertoires in COVID-19. This table comes from immunoSEQ multiplex PCR, and its TCRdb copy is limited to in-frame clones, with some not included. This table has around 450,000 clones, roughly 89% appearing once. Sequencing input: peripheral blood. The receptors here all came from a woman in her 30s with acute or convalescent COVID-19. CDR3s include the opening cysteine and the closing phenylalanine or tryptophan. A D gene is named only where the DNA matches it firmly. Size is omitted from some rows. Given values are once, few, many or a class for expanded clones.

length	V	J	D	size	CDR3	DNA
13	TRBV28	TRBJ2-5	TRBD1	NA	CATSTGGSKTQYF	TGTGCCACCTCGACAGGGGGCTCAAAGACCCAGTACTTC
13	TRBV3-1/TRBV3-2	TRBJ1-2	NA	NA	CASSPHSGGGYTF	TGTGCCAGCAGCCCGCATTCCGGGGGTGGCTACACCTTC
16	TRBV6-6	TRBJ1-1	NA	NA	CASSNDPGEWYTEAFF	TGTGCCAGCAGTAACGACCCAGGGGAGTGGTACACTGAAGCTTTCTTT
12	TRBV12-3/TRBV12-4	TRBJ2-7	NA	NA	CASGDQLYEQYF	TGTGCCAGCGGAGACCAGTTATACGAGCAGTACTTC
14	TRBV11-2	TRBJ1-6	NA	NA	CASSLSGQNSPLHF	TGTGCCAGCAGCTTAAGTGGGCAGAATTCACCCCTCCACTTT
15	TRBV9	TRBJ1-2	NA	NA	CASSVGQSSNYGYTF	TGTGCCAGCAGCGTAGGACAGTCTTCTAACTATGGCTACACCTTC
14	TRBV6-6	TRBJ2-4	NA	NA	CASSYSGGFSIQYF	TGTGCCAGCAGTTACTCAGGAGGTTTCAGCATTCAGTACTTC
16	TRBV28	TRBJ2-1	NA	NA	CASSSLGGTKNNEQFF	TGTGCCAGCAGCTCCCTGGGGGGGACAAAGAACAATGAGCAGTTCTTC
14	TRBV27	TRBJ2-4	TRBD2	NA	CASSLSKGGNIQYF	TGTGCCAGCAGTTTATCAAAGGGAGGGAACATTCAGTACTTC
15	TRBV18	TRBJ1-4	TRBD1	NA	CASSPTGTTNEKLFF	TGTGCCAGCTCACCGACAGGGACCACTAATGAAAAACTGTTTTTT
14	TRBV9	TRBJ2-5	NA	once	CASSVETGRETQYF	TGTGCCAGCAGCGTAGAAACAGGGAGAGAGACCCAGTACTTC
14	TRBV7-9	TRBJ1-1	TRBD1	NA	CASSLQGANTEAFF	TGTGCCAGCAGCTTACAGGGGGCGAACACTGAAGCTTTCTTT
10	TRBV10-3	TRBJ2-1	NA	once	CATRGNEQFF	TGTGCCACCCGGGGCAATGAGCAGTTCTTC
16	TRBV7-9	TRBJ2-1	TRBD2	NA	CASSLFRGLRGNEQFF	TGTGCCAGCAGCTTATTTAGGGGACTACGTGGCAATGAGCAGTTCTTC
13	TRBV20-1	TRBJ2-1	NA	NA	CSASFQGPQGQFF	TGCAGTGCTAGTTTTCAGGGCCCCCAAGGGCAGTTCTTC
12	TRBV5-1	TRBJ2-2	NA	NA	CASSSARQELFF	TGCGCCAGCAGCTCCGCCCGACAGGAGCTGTTTTTT
13	TRBV27	TRBJ2-1	NA	NA	CASSFSAYNEQFF	TGTGCCAGCAGTTTCTCGGCCTACAATGAGCAGTTCTTC
14	TRBV6-5	TRBJ2-7	TRBD1	NA	CASSSGTGIYEQYF	TGTGCCAGCAGTTCCGGGACAGGGATCTACGAGCAGTACTTC
17	TRBV4-2	TRBJ1-5	TRBD1	NA	CASSQEGIVQGDQPQHF	TGTGCCAGCAGCCAAGAAGGTATCGTACAGGGGGATCAGCCCCAGCATTTT
18	TRBV5-4	TRBJ2-3	TRBD2	NA	CASSLGTSGTLSTDTQYF	TGTGCCAGCAGCCTAGGGACTAGCGGGACTCTTAGCACAGATACGCAGTATTTT
14	TRBV5-1	TRBJ1-1	NA	NA	CASSWGGMNTEAFF	TGCGCCAGCAGCTGGGGGGGTATGAACACTGAAGCTTTCTTT
14	TRBV2	TRBJ1-4	TRBD1	few	CASKGQGFNEKLFF	TGTGCCAGCAAGGGACAGGGTTTCAATGAAAAACTGTTTTTT
15	TRBV7-3	TRBJ2-3	NA	NA	CASSLGGQSTDTQYF	TGTGCCAGCAGCTTAGGCGGTCAGAGCACAGATACGCAGTATTTT
15	TRBV5-1	TRBJ2-7	TRBD1	NA	CASSPGTGGTYEQYF	TGCGCCAGCAGCCCAGGGACAGGGGGGACCTACGAGCAGTACTTC
13	TRBV11-2	TRBJ1-6	TRBD1	NA	CASSPDRVSPLHF	TGTGCCAGCAGCCCGGACAGGGTTTCACCCCTCCACTTT
15	TRBV5-5	TRBJ2-5	TRBD2	once	CASSLASGGVETQYF	TGTGCCAGCAGCTTAGCTAGCGGGGGGGTTGAGACCCAGTACTTC